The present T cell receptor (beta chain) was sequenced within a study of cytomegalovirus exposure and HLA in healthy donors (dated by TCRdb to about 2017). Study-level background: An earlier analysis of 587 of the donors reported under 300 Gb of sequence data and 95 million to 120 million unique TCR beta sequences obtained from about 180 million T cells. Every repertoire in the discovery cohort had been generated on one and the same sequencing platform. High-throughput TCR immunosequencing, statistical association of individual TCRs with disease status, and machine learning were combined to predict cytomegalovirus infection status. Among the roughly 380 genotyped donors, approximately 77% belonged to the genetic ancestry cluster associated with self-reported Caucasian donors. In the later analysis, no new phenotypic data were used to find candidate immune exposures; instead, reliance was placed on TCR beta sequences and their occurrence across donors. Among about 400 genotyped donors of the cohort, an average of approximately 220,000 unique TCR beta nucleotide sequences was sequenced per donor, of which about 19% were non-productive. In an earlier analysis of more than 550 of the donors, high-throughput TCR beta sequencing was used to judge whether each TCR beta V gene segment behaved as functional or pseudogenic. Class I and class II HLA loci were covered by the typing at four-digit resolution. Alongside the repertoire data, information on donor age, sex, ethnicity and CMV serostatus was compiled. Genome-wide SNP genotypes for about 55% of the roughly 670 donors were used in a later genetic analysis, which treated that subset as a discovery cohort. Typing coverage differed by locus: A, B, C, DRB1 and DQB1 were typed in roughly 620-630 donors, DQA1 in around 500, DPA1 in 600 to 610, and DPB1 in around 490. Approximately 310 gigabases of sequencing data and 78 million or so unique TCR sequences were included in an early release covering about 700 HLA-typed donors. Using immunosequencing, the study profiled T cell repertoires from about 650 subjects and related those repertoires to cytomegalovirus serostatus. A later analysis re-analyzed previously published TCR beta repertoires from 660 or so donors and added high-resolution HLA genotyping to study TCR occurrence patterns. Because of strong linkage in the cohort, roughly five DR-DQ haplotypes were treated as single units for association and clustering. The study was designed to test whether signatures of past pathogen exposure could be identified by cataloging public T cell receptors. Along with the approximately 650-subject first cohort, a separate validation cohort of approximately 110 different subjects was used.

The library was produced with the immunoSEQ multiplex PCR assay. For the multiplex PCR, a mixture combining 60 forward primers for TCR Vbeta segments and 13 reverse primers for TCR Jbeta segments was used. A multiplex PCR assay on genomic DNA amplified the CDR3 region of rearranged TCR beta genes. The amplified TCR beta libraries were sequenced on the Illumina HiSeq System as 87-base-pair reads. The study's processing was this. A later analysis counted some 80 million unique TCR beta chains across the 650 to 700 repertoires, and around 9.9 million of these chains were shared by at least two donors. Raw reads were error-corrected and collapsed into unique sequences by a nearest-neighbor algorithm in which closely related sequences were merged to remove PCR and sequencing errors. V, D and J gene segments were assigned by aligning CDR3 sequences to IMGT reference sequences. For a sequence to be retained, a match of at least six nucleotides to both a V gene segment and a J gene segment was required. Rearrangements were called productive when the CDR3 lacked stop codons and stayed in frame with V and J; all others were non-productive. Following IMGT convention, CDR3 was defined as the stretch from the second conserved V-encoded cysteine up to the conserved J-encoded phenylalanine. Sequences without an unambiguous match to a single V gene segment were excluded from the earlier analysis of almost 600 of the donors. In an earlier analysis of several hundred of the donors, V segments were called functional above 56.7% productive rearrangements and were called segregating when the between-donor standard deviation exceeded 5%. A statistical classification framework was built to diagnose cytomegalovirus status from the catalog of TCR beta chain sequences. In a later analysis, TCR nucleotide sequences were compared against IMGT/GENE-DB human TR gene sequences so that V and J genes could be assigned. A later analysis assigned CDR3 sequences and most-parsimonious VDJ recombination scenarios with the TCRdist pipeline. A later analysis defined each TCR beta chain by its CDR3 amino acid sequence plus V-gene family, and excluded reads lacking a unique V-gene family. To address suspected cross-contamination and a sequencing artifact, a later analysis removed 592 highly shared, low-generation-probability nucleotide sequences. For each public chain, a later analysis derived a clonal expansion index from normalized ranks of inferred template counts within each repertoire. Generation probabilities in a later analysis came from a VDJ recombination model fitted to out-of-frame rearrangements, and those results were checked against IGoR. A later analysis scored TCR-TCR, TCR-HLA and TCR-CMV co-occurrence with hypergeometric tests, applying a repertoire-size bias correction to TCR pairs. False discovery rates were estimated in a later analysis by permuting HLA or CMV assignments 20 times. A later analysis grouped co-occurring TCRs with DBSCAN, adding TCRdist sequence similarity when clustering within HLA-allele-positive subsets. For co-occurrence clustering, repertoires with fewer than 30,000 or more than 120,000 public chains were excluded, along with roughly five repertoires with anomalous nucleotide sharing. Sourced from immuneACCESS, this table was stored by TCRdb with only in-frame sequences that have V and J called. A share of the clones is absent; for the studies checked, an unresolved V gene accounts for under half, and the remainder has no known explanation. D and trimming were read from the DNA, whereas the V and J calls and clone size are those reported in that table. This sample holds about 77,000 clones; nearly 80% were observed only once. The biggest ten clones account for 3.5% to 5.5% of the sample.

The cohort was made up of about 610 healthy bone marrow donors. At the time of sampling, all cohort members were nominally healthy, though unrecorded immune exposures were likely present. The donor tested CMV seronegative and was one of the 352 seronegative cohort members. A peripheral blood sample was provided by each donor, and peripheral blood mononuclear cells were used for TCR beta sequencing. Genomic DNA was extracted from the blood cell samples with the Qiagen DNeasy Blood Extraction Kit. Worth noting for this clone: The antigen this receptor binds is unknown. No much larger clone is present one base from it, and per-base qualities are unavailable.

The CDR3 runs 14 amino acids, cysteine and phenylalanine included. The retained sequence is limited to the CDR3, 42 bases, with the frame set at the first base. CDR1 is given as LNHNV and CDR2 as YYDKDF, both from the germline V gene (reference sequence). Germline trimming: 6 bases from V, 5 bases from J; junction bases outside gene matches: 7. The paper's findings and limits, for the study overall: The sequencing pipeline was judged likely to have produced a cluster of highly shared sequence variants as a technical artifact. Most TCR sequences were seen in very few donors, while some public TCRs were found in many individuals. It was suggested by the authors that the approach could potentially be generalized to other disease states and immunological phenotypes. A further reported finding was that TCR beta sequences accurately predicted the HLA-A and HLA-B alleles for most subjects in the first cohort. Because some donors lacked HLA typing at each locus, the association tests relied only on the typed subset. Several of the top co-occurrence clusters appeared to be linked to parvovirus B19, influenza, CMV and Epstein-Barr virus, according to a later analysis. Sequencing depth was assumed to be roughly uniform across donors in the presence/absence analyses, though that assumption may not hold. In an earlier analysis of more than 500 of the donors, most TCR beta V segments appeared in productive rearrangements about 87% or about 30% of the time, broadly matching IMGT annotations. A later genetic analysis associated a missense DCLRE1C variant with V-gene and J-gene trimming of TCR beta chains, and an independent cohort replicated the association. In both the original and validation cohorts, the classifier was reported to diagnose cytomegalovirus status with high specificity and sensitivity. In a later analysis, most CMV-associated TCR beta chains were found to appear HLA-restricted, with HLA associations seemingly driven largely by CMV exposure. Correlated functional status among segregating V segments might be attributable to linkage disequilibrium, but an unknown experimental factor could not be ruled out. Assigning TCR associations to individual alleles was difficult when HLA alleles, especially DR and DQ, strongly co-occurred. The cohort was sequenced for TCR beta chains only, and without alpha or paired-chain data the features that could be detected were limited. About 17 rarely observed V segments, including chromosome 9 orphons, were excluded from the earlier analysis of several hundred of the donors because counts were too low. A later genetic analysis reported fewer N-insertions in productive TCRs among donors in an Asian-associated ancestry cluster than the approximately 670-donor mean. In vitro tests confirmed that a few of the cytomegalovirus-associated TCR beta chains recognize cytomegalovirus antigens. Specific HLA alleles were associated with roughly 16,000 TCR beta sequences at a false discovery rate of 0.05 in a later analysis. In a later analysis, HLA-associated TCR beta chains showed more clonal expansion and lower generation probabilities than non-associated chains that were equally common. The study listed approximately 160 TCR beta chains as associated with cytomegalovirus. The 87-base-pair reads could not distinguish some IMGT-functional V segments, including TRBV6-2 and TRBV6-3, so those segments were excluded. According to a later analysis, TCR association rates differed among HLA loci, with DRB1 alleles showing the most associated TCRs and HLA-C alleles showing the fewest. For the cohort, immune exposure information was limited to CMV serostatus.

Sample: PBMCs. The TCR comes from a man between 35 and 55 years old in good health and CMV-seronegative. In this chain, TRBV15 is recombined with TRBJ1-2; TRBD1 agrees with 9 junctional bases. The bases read TGTGCCACCAGACTAACCGGGACAGGGTATGGCTACACCTTC. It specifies CATRLTGTGYGYTF.